This is a list of T cell receptor beta chains from one sample in a study of blood T cell repertoires in COVID-19. The protocol was immunoSEQ multiplex PCR, while the TCRdb copy is restricted to in-frame clones and leaves out a portion. The sample consists of some 240,000 clones, around 83% of them appearing once. Sequencing used peripheral blood. All receptors derive from a woman aged 70-85 years with COVID-19, enrolled during active disease. CDR3s include the opening cysteine and the closing phenylalanine or tryptophan. Each record gives: V gene, D gene, clone size, J gene, CDR3 DNA, CDR3 protein. D genes are given only for firm matches. Clone size is shown for a subset of rows, as once, few, many or a class of expanded clone.

v_call: TRBV19; d_call: .; clone_size: .; j_call: TRBJ1-5; cdr3_nt: TGTGCCAGTAGTCCCGGGTCCGCACATCAGCCCCAGCATTTT; cdr3_aa: CASSPGSAHQPQHF
v_call: TRBV4-1; d_call: TRBD1; clone_size: .; j_call: TRBJ2-7; cdr3_nt: TGCGCCAGCAGCCAAGCCGCCGGGACAGGGAGCTACGAGCAGTACTTC; cdr3_aa: CASSQAAGTGSYEQYF
v_call: TRBV5-4; d_call: TRBD2; clone_size: .; j_call: TRBJ2-7; cdr3_nt: TGTGCCAGCAGCGCCTATAGCGGGAGGCTACGGAGCGAGCAGTACTTC; cdr3_aa: CASSAYSGRLRSEQYF
v_call: TRBV5-1; d_call: TRBD1; clone_size: .; j_call: TRBJ1-4; cdr3_nt: TGCGCCAGCAGCTCACCGACAGGGGTGAATGAAAAACTGTTTTTT; cdr3_aa: CASSSPTGVNEKLFF
v_call: TRBV30; d_call: .; clone_size: .; j_call: TRBJ2-1; cdr3_nt: TGTGCCTGGAGTGTGTCCCCCCAGCGGTTCTTC; cdr3_aa: CAWSVSPQRFF
v_call: TRBV5-1; d_call: TRBD1; clone_size: .; j_call: TRBJ1-6; cdr3_nt: TGCGCCAGCAGCTGGACTCCCCCGACAGGGAACAATTCACCCCTCCACTTT; cdr3_aa: CASSWTPPTGNNSPLHF
v_call: TRBV5-1; d_call: .; clone_size: .; j_call: TRBJ2-5; cdr3_nt: TGCGCCAGCAGCGGATCGCAGGGGAACCTCCAAGAGACCCAGTACTTC; cdr3_aa: CASSGSQGNLQETQYF
v_call: TRBV29-1; d_call: TRBD2; clone_size: once; j_call: TRBJ2-1; cdr3_nt: TGCAGCGTATCCGGCGGGAGGAGCTCCTACAATGAGCAGTTCTTC; cdr3_aa: CSVSGGRSSYNEQFF
v_call: TRBV28; d_call: .; clone_size: .; j_call: TRBJ1-1; cdr3_nt: TGTGCCAGCCGTGGGCAGGGGAAAAAGACTGAAGCTTTCTTT; cdr3_aa: CASRGQGKKTEAFF
v_call: TRBV11-2; d_call: .; clone_size: .; j_call: TRBJ2-7; cdr3_nt: TGTGCCAGCAGCTTAGAACTATCCAGACCCCTTGGAGGGCAGTACTTC; cdr3_aa: CASSLELSRPLGGQYF
v_call: TRBV28; d_call: .; clone_size: few; j_call: TRBJ2-7; cdr3_nt: TGTGCCAGCAGTTTACCGGCAGGACAGTCGCAGTACTTC; cdr3_aa: CASSLPAGQSQYF
v_call: TRBV6-2/TRBV6-3; d_call: TRBD1; clone_size: .; j_call: TRBJ1-1; cdr3_nt: TGTGCCAGCAGTTTACAGGGGAGCACTGAAGCTTTCTTT; cdr3_aa: CASSLQGSTEAFF
v_call: TRBV7-9; d_call: TRBD1; clone_size: few; j_call: TRBJ2-1; cdr3_nt: TGTGCCAGCAGCCTGGGGGACAGGGGCTCCAATGAGCAGTTCTTC; cdr3_aa: CASSLGDRGSNEQFF
v_call: TRBV27; d_call: TRBD1; clone_size: .; j_call: TRBJ1-1; cdr3_nt: TGTGCCAGCAGTTCCGACAGGGTCGTTTACAACACTGAAGCTTTCTTT; cdr3_aa: CASSSDRVVYNTEAFF
v_call: TRBV12-3/TRBV12-4; d_call: .; clone_size: .; j_call: TRBJ1-2; cdr3_nt: TGTGCCAGCAGTTCCCCGACAGACTATGGCTACACCTTC; cdr3_aa: CASSSPTDYGYTF
v_call: TRBV28; d_call: TRBD1; clone_size: .; j_call: TRBJ1-2; cdr3_nt: TGTGCCAGCAGTCCCGCCGGGACAGGAAATTCTTACTATGGCTACACCTTC; cdr3_aa: CASSPAGTGNSYYGYTF
v_call: TRBV5-1; d_call: TRBD1; clone_size: .; j_call: TRBJ2-2; cdr3_nt: TGCGCCAGCAGCTCCGGGACAGCAAACACCGGGGAGCTGTTTTTT; cdr3_aa: CASSSGTANTGELFF
v_call: TRBV6-5; d_call: .; clone_size: .; j_call: TRBJ1-1; cdr3_nt: TGTGCCAGCACCCGAGGAGTCCGGACTGAAGCTTTCTTT; cdr3_aa: CASTRGVRTEAFF
v_call: TRBV6-4; d_call: TRBD1; clone_size: .; j_call: TRBJ2-1; cdr3_nt: TGTGCCAGCAGTGACCGATACAGGGGCAATGAGCAGTTCTTC; cdr3_aa: CASSDRYRGNEQFF
v_call: TRBV2; d_call: .; clone_size: .; j_call: TRBJ2-6; cdr3_nt: TGTGCCAGCAGTGGCACGGAAAGCGGGTCCTGGGCCAACGTCCTGACTTTC; cdr3_aa: CASSGTESGSWANVLTF
v_call: TRBV19; d_call: TRBD1; clone_size: .; j_call: TRBJ2-1; cdr3_nt: TGTGCCAGTAGTGTCTCCGGGACAGGGGCCTACAATGAGCAGTTCTTC; cdr3_aa: CASSVSGTGAYNEQFF
v_call: TRBV2; d_call: TRBD1; clone_size: .; j_call: TRBJ2-6; cdr3_nt: TGTGCCGGCTCCGGGACAGGGGTAACTGGGGCCAACGTCCTGACTTTC; cdr3_aa: CAGSGTGVTGANVLTF
v_call: TRBV7-7; d_call: .; clone_size: .; j_call: TRBJ2-1; cdr3_nt: TGTGCCAGCAGCCCGTTGGGCACCGGAGGGATCAATGAGCAGTTCTTC; cdr3_aa: CASSPLGTGGINEQFF
v_call: TRBV5-1; d_call: TRBD1; clone_size: .; j_call: TRBJ1-4; cdr3_nt: TGCGCCAGCAGCTCCAATGGGGACAGTAATGAAAAACTGTTTTTT; cdr3_aa: CASSSNGDSNEKLFF
v_call: TRBV7-9; d_call: .; clone_size: .; j_call: TRBJ2-1; cdr3_nt: TGTGCCAGCAGCTTAGACTTAAGAACCGAGCAGTTCTTC; cdr3_aa: CASSLDLRTEQFF
v_call: TRBV6-2/TRBV6-3; d_call: .; clone_size: few; j_call: TRBJ1-1; cdr3_nt: TGTGCCAGCAGTTACCAAGCTTGGACAGAAGCTTTCTTT; cdr3_aa: CASSYQAWTEAFF
v_call: TRBV30; d_call: .; clone_size: .; j_call: TRBJ2-2; cdr3_nt: TGTGCCTGGAGGGCTCGACGATCCGGGCAGGGGATTTACACCGGGGAGCTGTTTTTT; cdr3_aa: CAWRARRSGQGIYTGELFF
v_call: TRBV12-5; d_call: .; clone_size: .; j_call: TRBJ2-3; cdr3_nt: TGTGCTAGTGGTTTTGGACAGAGCACAGATACGCAGTATTTT; cdr3_aa: CASGFGQSTDTQYF
v_call: TRBV7-3; d_call: .; clone_size: once; j_call: TRBJ2-1; cdr3_nt: TGTGCCAGCAGCTTAAATACGGGTGAGCAGTTCTTC; cdr3_aa: CASSLNTGEQFF
v_call: TRBV6-6; d_call: .; clone_size: .; j_call: TRBJ1-3; cdr3_nt: TGTGCCAGCAGTTACGGTCCTAGCTCTGGAAACACCATATATTTT; cdr3_aa: CASSYGPSSGNTIYF
v_call: TRBV30; d_call: .; clone_size: .; j_call: TRBJ1-6; cdr3_nt: TGTGCCTGGAGTGAGGAGGGTACCTATAATTCACCCCTCCACTTT; cdr3_aa: CAWSEEGTYNSPLHF
v_call: TRBV12-3/TRBV12-4; d_call: .; clone_size: .; j_call: TRBJ1-2; cdr3_nt: TGTGCCAGCAGTTTAAGGGGTGACTATGGCTACACCTTC; cdr3_aa: CASSLRGDYGYTF
v_call: TRBV19; d_call: .; clone_size: .; j_call: TRBJ1-4; cdr3_nt: TGTGCCAGTAAAAAGGGAGGGTCTGGTAATGAAAAACTGTTTTTT; cdr3_aa: CASKKGGSGNEKLFF
v_call: TRBV3-1/TRBV3-2; d_call: .; clone_size: once; j_call: TRBJ1-4; cdr3_nt: TGTGCCAGCAGCCCCGCTAAGGAAAAACTGTTTTTT; cdr3_aa: CASSPAKEKLFF
v_call: TRBV19; d_call: TRBD2; clone_size: once; j_call: TRBJ2-2; cdr3_nt: TGTGCCAGTAGTATGACTAGCGGGAGGGTTCAAACCGGGGAGCTGTTTTTT; cdr3_aa: CASSMTSGRVQTGELFF
v_call: TRBV19; d_call: .; clone_size: .; j_call: TRBJ2-2; cdr3_nt: TGTGCCAGTAGTATAGATCGGGTTAGCTTCACCGGGGAGCTGTTTTTT; cdr3_aa: CASSIDRVSFTGELFF
v_call: TRBV27; d_call: TRBD2; clone_size: .; j_call: TRBJ2-7; cdr3_nt: TGTGCCAGCAGTCCCCTTCCCCGGCTAGCGGGAAAATACGAGCAGTACTTC; cdr3_aa: CASSPLPRLAGKYEQYF